The clone carrying this T cell receptor (beta chain) appeared a few times. Antigen: not known. TCR alpha and beta CDR3 regions were amplified from RNA using iRepertoire nested multiplex PCR. Tissue mRNA or PBMC total RNA, about 90-450 ng, went into one-step reverse transcription and amplification. A single record per CDR3 protein comes from TCRdb applying MiXCR to the multiplex PCR reads. The table includes more than 9,000 distinct CDR3 sequences, approximately 25% detected once. These data come from a study of glioma-infiltrating T cells. Study-level points and caveats: Very few CDR3 sequences were shared between tissue and blood. Gliomas, especially low-grade, showed above-expected tissue-blood divergence; non-neoplastic patients showed below.

The J segment lost 4 bases and the V segment lost 5 bases, leaving 3 bases of the junction unmatched. This CDR3 has 13 amino acids. The gene calls are TRBV12-3 or TRBV12-4 and TRBJ2-3; 7 bases fit TRBD2. The sequenced sample was glioma tissue, nonneoplastic brain tissue, or PBMCs (not recorded which). This clonotype originated in a human donor with low-grade glioma or glioblastoma, undergoing nonglioma brain surgery, or in good health (not recorded which). CDR3 coding DNA: TGTGCCAGCAGTCTTGGGAGGGCAGATACGCAGTATTTT. It is translated as CASSLGRADTQYF.